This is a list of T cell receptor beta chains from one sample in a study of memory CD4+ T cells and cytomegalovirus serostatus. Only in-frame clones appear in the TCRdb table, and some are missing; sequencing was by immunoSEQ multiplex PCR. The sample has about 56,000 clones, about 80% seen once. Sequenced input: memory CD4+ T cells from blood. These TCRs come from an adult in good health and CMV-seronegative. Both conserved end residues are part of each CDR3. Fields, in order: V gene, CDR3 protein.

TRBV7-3	CASSSAREDTQYF
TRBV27	CASSRGAGQPQHF
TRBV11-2	CASSSPRTEWNTIYF
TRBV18	CASSRRDRGRETEAFF
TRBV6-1	CASGRVQETQYF
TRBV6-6	CASSNRDRGHGYTF
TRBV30	CAWNRDRPYGYTF
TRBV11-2	CASSSSTDTQYF
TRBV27	CASSPRTGRETQYF
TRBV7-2	CASSLGWGNSPLHF
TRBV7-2	CASSLRARGNTGELFF
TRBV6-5	CITRGPPNYGYTF
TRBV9	CASSDHSSGTATTNYGYTF
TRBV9	CASSAGLAGVNTQYF
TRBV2	CASSALDTQYF
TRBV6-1	CASSAFGVAGYNEQFF
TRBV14	CASSRNQGWYEQYF
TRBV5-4	CASSLSRGSTEAFF
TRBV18	CASSPVRGGNTGELFF
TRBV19	CASSIRNTEAFF
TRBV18	CASSARSTSSGNTIYF
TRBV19	CASRPGQGEYGYTF
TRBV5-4	CASRGGKARQGLNTEAFF
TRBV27	CASSELSGANVLTF
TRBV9	CASSVAPGSGNTIYF
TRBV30	CAWGQYNYGYTF
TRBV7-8	CASSLQGLYGYTF
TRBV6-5	CASSPDGQPYGYTF
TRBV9	CASSDQFGTEAFF
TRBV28	CASRFGRGLVGYTF
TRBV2	CASRGLAGKSSTDTQYF
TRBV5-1	CASSLGLADQETQYF
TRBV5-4	CASSWGLAGLYEQYF
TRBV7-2	CASSPGQGPYNEQFF
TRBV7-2	CASSLEGAGRYYGYTF
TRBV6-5	CASSYSRTGGNYGYTF
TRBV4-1	CASRGDGFFSTDTQYF
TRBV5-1	CASSAPTGELFF
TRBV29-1	CSVMKGLAGGTDTQYF
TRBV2	CASSEKPGVLQGTQYF
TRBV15	CATSRDGIRQGPAQPQHF
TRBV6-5	CASSYSGTDSYEQYF